The entry below describes one TCR beta chain. As yet, its antigen is unknown. Sequenced by immunoSEQ multiplex PCR; TCRdb stores in-frame clones only, minus some. The table records about 25,000 clones, approximately 80% of them present only once. This sample stems from a study of CD4 T cells in relation to SARS-CoV-2 and coronaviruses. Across the study: Negative control cultures got HIV-1 Nef peptides or no peptide.

Before the COVID-19 pandemic, during about 2011-2018, CD4+ T cells were taken from unexposed donors. Isolation of CD4+ T cells took place after approximately 11 days in culture. Cells permitting, SARS-CoV-2 S/N and four cold-coronavirus spikes were tested on unexposed-donor CD4+ T cells. Each well had approximately 2.1 million PBMCs in around 5% human AB serum with IL-2. On days 3 and 7, cultures got half fresh IL-2 medium. Germline CDR1 SEHNR, CDR2 FQNEAQ (reference sequence). V was trimmed by 0 bases and J by 8 bases, leaving 7 bases between them. This CDR3 region has 13 residues. The receptor comes from a human donor in good health. The chain is built from TRBV7-9 and TRBJ1-4; D remains ambiguous. Sequences were obtained from CD4+ T cells from PBMCs, cultured in vitro. CDR3 coding DNA: TGTGCCAGCAGCTTAGCGCTAACAGAAAAACTGTTTTTT. It is translated as CASSLALTEKLFF.